This TCR beta chain was sequenced in a study of Ad26.COV2.S vaccination and SARS-CoV-2 variants. Findings and limits, study-wide: Vaccinated individuals (as opposed to placebo recipients) had higher spike-specific TCR breadth. Following vaccination, spike-specific CD8+ and CD4+ T cell responses reportedly exhibited substantial breadth.

Specified treatment: about 20 received Ad26.COV2.S at low or high dose, single or two shots; roughly 5 received placebo; per-sample allocation not given. Samples came from day 63 after the first vaccine or placebo injection. A remark on this clone: What it recognizes is unknown.

Only in-frame clones appear in the TCRdb table, and some are missing; sequencing was by immunoSEQ multiplex PCR. The sample holds about 280,000 clones; about 87% are singletons and the top ten take 2.5% to 3.5%. The CDR3 is 17 amino acids. The germline gives CDR1 SGDLS, CDR2 YYNGEE. The V and J ends lost 0 bases and 6 bases, in that order; junction bases with no gene match: 12. This rearrangement joins TRBV9 to TRBJ1-2, with 9 positions matching TRBD1. The sequence derives from a person aged 18-65 years who received the Ad26.COV2.S COVID-19 vaccine or a placebo. The specimen was peripheral blood, collected in a trial of Ad26.COV2.S vaccine versus placebo. This CDR3 reads CASSVGWGRTGENGYTF. CDR3 coding DNA: TGTGCCAGCAGCGTAGGTTGGGGGAGGACAGGGGAGAATGGCTACACCTTC.